The sequence of this T cell receptor beta chain was determined in a study of T cell responses to AZD1222 COVID-19 vaccine. Using immunoSEQ multiplex PCR, the repertoire was profiled, and TCRdb retains in-frame clones only, with some absent. The sample records approximately 190,000 clones, around 94% being singletons. Remarks on this clone: Its antigen remains unidentified.

Study observations and caveats: Without day 14 samples, only post-peak T cell repertoires were studied. Reports say nearly half of spike-specific TCRs go after unmutated variant regions.

The specimen was peripheral blood, collected on day 0 of AZD1222 vaccination. The clonotype comes from an adult in good health.

The CDR3 DNA reads as TGTGCCAGCAGTTTTTCTAGCGGGTACGAGCAGTACTTC. Translation gives CASSFSSGYEQYF. The rearrangement joins TRBV12-3 or TRBV12-4 to TRBJ2-7, with 8 bases aligning to TRBD2. The CDR3 runs to 13 residues. V shed 3 bases and J 4 bases; nucleotides not matched to a gene: 2.